This T cell receptor beta chain was sequenced for a study of T-cell memory formation after mild COVID-19. Findings and limits, study-wide: Confirmation was lacking for SARS-CoV-2 specificity of second-wave clones that peaked on day 37. Clones that shrank (day 15 to 85) were balanced CD4/CD8, whereas later expanders leaned CD4+. The finding that pre-infection memory included some responding clones suggested that cross-reactive memory joined.

The V segment lost 3 bases and the J segment 5 bases; nucleotides outside the gene matches: 15. CDR1 is MDHEN and CDR2 is SYDVKM in the germline V gene. The CDR3 is 18 residues long. This clonotype has a handful of counts. The antigen is unknown. TCR alpha and TCR beta cDNA libraries carrying sample barcodes and UMIs came from 5'RACE with constant-segment primers. TCRdb reanalysed the 5' RACE reads using MiXCR and keeps one entry per CDR3 protein. The table records roughly 500,000 distinct CDR3 sequences, over 20% of them present only once. The sequenced material came from PBMCs or a T cell subset sorted from them (not recorded which). The chain employs TRBV28 and TRBJ2-1, with 8 bases fitting TRBD2. The clonotype originates from an adult woman who had mild COVID-19 (a few samples of this study predate the infection). Cell type and time point are not known. The CDR3 DNA is TGTGCCAGCAGTTTCTGGGGGGGACTAGGGAGTCTTGACAATGAGCAGTTCTTC. Translated: CASSFWGGLGSLDNEQFF.